Given below is one TCR beta chain in context. The table lists this clone with a count of one. No antigen is known for it. Base qualities were left out, and no much larger clone turns up one base away. Genomic DNA was isolated from the sorted cells so that the TCRbeta CDR3 region could be sequenced. The immunoSEQ Assay was used for sequencing of TCRbeta CDR3 regions. TCRdb limited this immuneACCESS table to in-frame rearrangements with V and J called. A share of clones is missing; checked studies link under half to unresolved V genes, and the rest is unexplained. For this sample the table gives 45,000 to 50,000 clones, of which more than 75% were detected only once. The top ten clonotypes cover about 19% of the sample. This sample was taken from a study of OX40 agonist ivuxolimab in advanced cancers. With regard to the full study: Ivuxolimab was an agonistic, fully human IgG2 monoclonal antibody directed against OX40 (CD134), a costimulatory receptor. The purpose of peripheral TCRbeta sequencing was to test whether ivuxolimab changed TCR sequence diversity and led to clonal T-cell expansion. The paper reports the monotherapy dose-escalation portion (N of about 56 patients) of the phase I ivuxolimab trial. Of the roughly 54 patients in dose escalation, 19 had hepatocellular carcinoma, approximately 15 had melanoma, 9 had renal cell carcinoma and 9 had head and neck cancer. Intravenous ivuxolimab was administered to patients every 2 weeks at six dose levels: 0.01, 0.1, 0.3, 1.5, 3 and 10 mg/kg. Partial responses occurred in three dose-escalation patients: two with cutaneous melanoma and one with hepatocellular carcinoma. A male proportion of roughly 80% and a mean age of 60 years, ranging from roughly 23 to 79, were recorded for the dose-escalation cohort. Prior anti-PD-1, anti-PD-L1 or anti-CTLA-4 therapy was permitted, and 40% of dose-escalation patients had received checkpoint inhibitors. Points the paper makes about the study in general: In the 0.1-3.0 mg/kg groups, partial responders had among the lowest normalized peripheral clonal expansion, particularly in CD8+ T cells. The antigen specificity of the peripheral T cells that underwent clonal expansion was not determined. Clonal expansion of both CD4+ and CD8+ blood T cells was observed from baseline to week 6 at doses 0.1 to 3.0 mg/kg. Low levels of normalized T-cell clonal expansion were also seen in some patients who did not respond. After ivuxolimab, CD8+ T cells had more expanded clones than CD4+ T cells on average.

Per the germline V gene, SGHRS is the CDR1 and YFSETQ is the CDR2. Trimming removed 0 bases from V and 4 bases from J; the gene matches leave 10 bases unexplained. The CDR3 spans 17 residues, from the cysteine through the phenylalanine. Just CDR3 DNA is preserved here, 51 bases in frame from base 1. The trial excluded patients who had a history of autoimmune disease or were on systemic immunosuppression. Peripheral blood for TCR sequencing was collected from all dose cohorts at baseline, on cycle 4 day 1, and on cycle 7 day 1. Samples were obtained from an open-label, multicenter, first-in-human phase I dose-escalation trial of ivuxolimab. Adults with locally advanced or metastatic melanoma, renal cell, hepatocellular, or head and neck squamous cell carcinoma were enrolled in the trial. Before TCR sequencing, CD4+ T cells and CD8+ T cells from peripheral blood were sorted into separate populations.

The receptor was derived from an adult with an advanced solid tumor such as melanoma, head and neck, liver or kidney cancer. The chain was built from TRBV5-1 and TRBJ2-5; 9 central nucleotides agree with TRBD1. The sample consisted of CD4+ or CD8+ T cells sorted from blood, taken in a trial of the OX40 agonist ivuxolimab. The DNA sequence is as follows: TGCGCCAGCAGCTTGGTTCCTGGGACAGGGTATGGAGAGACCCAGTACTTC. Its product reads: CASSLVPGTGYGETQYF.